Each of the 10 T cell receptor beta chains below was sequenced from the same sample in a study of spatial heterogeneity in lung cancer. Noted time point: sample taken at primary tumor resection. Frozen PBMC, nontumor lung or tumor provided whole RNA, which was sequenced unsorted. TCRdb ran MiXCR on the 5' RACE reads and lists one entry per CDR3 protein. The sample has about 7,800 distinct CDR3 sequences, roughly 8.6% seen once. The specimen comprised PBMCs, sampled at surgery. The receptor set was obtained from a male donor with early-stage non-small cell lung cancer.

This clonotype is deemed medium-sized (0.01 to 0.1%). Since the library was made to target alpha chains, this beta chain is a stray read and its abundance is not meaningful. The J gene is TRBJ1-5, the V gene TRBV9, with D possibly matching TRBD1 (5 bases). CDR3 size: 14 residues. Germline assignment: CDR1 SGDLS and CDR2 YYNGEE. The V end was cut by 0 bases, the J end by 4 bases, with 8 bases between. The CDR3 nucleotides read TGTGCCAGCAGCGTAGATGGGGCTAATCAGCCCCAGCATTTT. As protein: CASSVDGANQPQHF.

This clonotype showed up many times. As an off-target read in a library built for alpha chains, this beta chain has a frequency of little significance. The gene calls are TRBV12-3 or TRBV12-4 and TRBJ2-7, with TRBD2 identical over 7 bases. This CDR3 is built from 12 residues. Trimming cost V 5 bases and J 8 bases; bases outside gene matches: 6. The CDR3 DNA reads TGTGCCAGCAGTCCTGGGACTACCCAGCAGTACTTC. Protein: CASSPGTTQQYF.

This clonotype has a count of ten or more. Being off target in a library aimed at alpha chains, this beta chain has a size of little meaning. The DNA of the CDR3 is TGTGCCAGCAGCCTCCTTGGTACCTACAATGAGCAGTTCTTC. It codes for CASSLLGTYNEQFF. The rearrangement links TRBV3-1 to TRBJ2-1, with D unclear. V was trimmed by 4 bases and J by 2 bases, leaving 9 bases between them. Looked up from germline, CDR1 is LGHDT and CDR2 is YNNKEL (reference sequence). CDR3 size: 14 residues.

This clonotype appeared many times. The library was designed around alpha chains, so this beta chain is a stray read whose abundance carries little weight. The chain carries TRBV20-1 and TRBJ2-4, with TRBD1 matching over 7 bases. Germline V gene data show CDR1 as DFQATT and CDR2 as SNEGSKA (reference sequence). Germline trimming cut 5 bases from V and 3 bases from J; bases unmatched to any gene: 10. CDR3 length: 15 residues. This CDR3 reads CSAVRTGSGKNIQYF. In DNA form, the CDR3 reads TGCAGTGCTGTCCGGACAGGCTCTGGCAAAAACATTCAGTACTTC.

This clonotype was counted ten times or more. As an off-target read in a library built for alpha chains, this beta chain has a frequency of little significance. The genes are TRBV11-3 and TRBJ1-1; D not certain. The V end was cut by 4 bases, the J end by 2 bases, with 11 bases between. Germline V gives CDR1 SGHNT, CDR2 YENEEA. The CDR3 runs to 14 residues. As DNA, the CDR3 is TGTGCCAGCAGCTCGCGGAGGGTTAACACTGAAGCTTTCTTT. Its translation is CASSSRRVNTEAFF.

This clonotype is medium-sized within its sample. Found in a library prepared for alpha chains, this beta chain is an off-target read, and its abundance has little meaning. This sequence joins TRBV27 and TRBJ2-1; possibly TRBD2 for D (5 bases). The germline V gene has CDR1 MNHEY and CDR2 SMNVEV (reference sequence). The V gene lost 4 bases and the J gene lost 0 bases, with 16 bases spanning the gap. The CDR3 is 17 residues long. In DNA, the CDR3 is TGTGCCAGCAGTTGGAGGCAGAAAGGGAACTCCTACAATGAGCAGTTCTTC. Amino acid sequence: CASSWRQKGNSYNEQFF.

This clonotype was seen repeatedly, ten times or more. In a library made to pick up alpha chains, this beta chain is a stray read with a size that means little. The chain employs TRBV19 and TRBJ2-7; D gene unclear. The CDR3 runs 13 residues. Germline CDR1 LNHDA, CDR2 SQIVND (reference sequence). The V gene lost 5 bases and the J gene lost 3 bases, with 11 bases spanning the gap. In nucleotides, the CDR3 is TGTGCCAGTAGTTCTTACGGATTCTACGAGCAGTACTTC. This gives the protein CASSSYGFYEQYF.

This clonotype showed up many times. This beta chain represents an off-target read in a library built for alpha chains; its size is of limited meaning. This rearrangement joins TRBV5-4 to TRBJ2-3; 11 nucleotides match TRBD2. The length of the CDR3 is 16 residues. V was clipped by 2 bases and J by 4 bases; unmatched bases: 6. Germline CDR1 reads SGHNT; CDR2 reads YYREEE (reference sequence). The CDR3 bases are TGTGCCAGCAGCTTTACTAGCGGGAGAGGGCCAGATACGCAGTATTTT. It codes for CASSFTSGRGPDTQYF.

This clonotype was seen at least ten times. This beta chain slipped into a library made for alpha chains as a stray read, so its size is not meaningful. The V gene is TRBV7-3, the J gene TRBJ1-2, with D possibly TRBD1 on 5 matching bases. Trimming left V 5 bases short and J 7 bases short, with 17 bases between. The CDR3 is 14 amino acids. Germline CDR1 reads SGHTA; CDR2 reads FQGTGA. The CDR3 DNA follows: TGTGCCAGCAGCCCCCAGGCAGGGACGGGTGGCTACACCTTC. It specifies CASSPQAGTGGYTF.

This clonotype was observed at least ten times. The library was designed around alpha chains, so this beta chain is a stray read whose abundance carries little weight. The genes are TRBV24-1 and TRBJ2-1, with TRBD1 as a possible D gene (7 bases). Trimming cost V 1 base and J 6 bases, with 12 bases left between them. This CDR3 has 15 amino acids. Per the germline V gene, CDR1 is KGHDR and CDR2 is SFDVKD. This CDR3 is CATSDLVQGGNEQFF. CDR3 DNA sequence: TGTGCCACCAGTGATTTAGTTCAGGGGGGCAATGAGCAGTTCTTC.